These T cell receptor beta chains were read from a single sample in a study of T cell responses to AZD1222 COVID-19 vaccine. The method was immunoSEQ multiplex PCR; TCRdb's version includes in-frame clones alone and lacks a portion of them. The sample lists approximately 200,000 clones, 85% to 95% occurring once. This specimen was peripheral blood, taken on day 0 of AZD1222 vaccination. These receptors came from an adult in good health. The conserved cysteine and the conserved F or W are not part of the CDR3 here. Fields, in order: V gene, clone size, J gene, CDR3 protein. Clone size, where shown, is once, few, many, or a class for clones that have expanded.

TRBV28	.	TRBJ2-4	ASSLSFIAGEGLDAKNIQY
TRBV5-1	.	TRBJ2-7	ASSSAGAYEQY
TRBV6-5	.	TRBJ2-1	ASSYPRGRGGNEQF
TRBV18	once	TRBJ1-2	ASSPKGQNYGYT
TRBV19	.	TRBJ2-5	ASSEGLQETQY
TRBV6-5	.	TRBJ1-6	ASAERDSITSPLH
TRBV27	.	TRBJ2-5	ASSHRTSGSKETQY
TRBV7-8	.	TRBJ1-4	ASRLGGATNEKLF
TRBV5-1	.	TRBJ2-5	ASSLSGRPSQETQY
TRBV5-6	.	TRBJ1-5	ASSLGRGQPQH
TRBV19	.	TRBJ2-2	ASSIAGGPIPGELF
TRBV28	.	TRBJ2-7	ASSFSPKGDAFYEQY
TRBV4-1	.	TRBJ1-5	ASSPIGTANQPQH
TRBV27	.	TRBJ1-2	ASCTGGMGYT
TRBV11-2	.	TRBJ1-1	ASSLGLHNTEAF
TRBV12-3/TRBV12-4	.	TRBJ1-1	ASSHQGATEAF
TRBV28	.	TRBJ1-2	ASSLWTGVVNYGYT
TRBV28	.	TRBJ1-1	ASSFLVGQETFGAF
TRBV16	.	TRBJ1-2	ASSQRTTGLPYGYT
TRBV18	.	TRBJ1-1	ASSPQQGTNTEAF
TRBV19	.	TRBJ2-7	ASSIALSSYEQY
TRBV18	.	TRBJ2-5	ASSPGQGWVQETQY
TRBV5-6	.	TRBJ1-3	ASSLETGSGNTIY
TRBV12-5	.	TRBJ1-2	ASGIDQGFHYGYT
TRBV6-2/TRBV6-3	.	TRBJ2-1	ASSYSRGLAGASNEQF
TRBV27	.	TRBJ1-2	ASSLSGVGYGYT
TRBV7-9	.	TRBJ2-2	ASSLSGRELF
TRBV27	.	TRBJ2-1	ASSLGLATSYNEQF
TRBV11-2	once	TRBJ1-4	ASSLVSGREREKLF
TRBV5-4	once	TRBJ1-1	ASSLWTGSTEAF
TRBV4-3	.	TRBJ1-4	ASSQDFGGANEKLF
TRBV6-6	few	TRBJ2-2	ASSYKNTGELF
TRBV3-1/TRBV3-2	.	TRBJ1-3	ASSQEVGPKISGNTIY
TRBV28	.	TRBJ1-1	ASSPQAGTGLFEAF
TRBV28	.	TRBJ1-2	ASSYFGEWDYGYT
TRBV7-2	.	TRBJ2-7	ASQTESARWNEQY
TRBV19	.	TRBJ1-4	ASSLWTGGGVSEKLF
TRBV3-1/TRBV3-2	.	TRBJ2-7	ASSQDSGGSSYEQY
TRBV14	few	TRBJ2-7	ASSQATFYEQY
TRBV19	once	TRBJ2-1	ASSPSGKGVYEQF
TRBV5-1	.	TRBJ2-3	ASKIAGRWDTQY
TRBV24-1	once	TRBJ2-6	ATSDRRNSGANVLT
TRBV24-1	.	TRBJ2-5	ATSVGWAQDTQY
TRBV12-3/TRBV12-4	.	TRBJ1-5	ASSLSDQPQH
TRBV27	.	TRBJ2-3	ASSFYPTSGRPTSTDTQY
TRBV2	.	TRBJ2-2	ASSGGRATGELF